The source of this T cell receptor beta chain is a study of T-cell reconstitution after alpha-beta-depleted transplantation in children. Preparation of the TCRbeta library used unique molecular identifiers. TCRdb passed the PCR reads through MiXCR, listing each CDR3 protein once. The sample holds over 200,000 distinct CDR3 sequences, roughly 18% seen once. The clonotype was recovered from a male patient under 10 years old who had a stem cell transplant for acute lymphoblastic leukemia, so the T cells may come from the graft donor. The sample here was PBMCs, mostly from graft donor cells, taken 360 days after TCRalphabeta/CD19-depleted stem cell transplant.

The DNA for the CDR3 is TGTGCCAGCAGTTTAGTGGTTCAGGCCTCTGGGGCCAACGTCCTGACTTTC. Translating it yields CASSLVVQASGANVLTF. V gene TRBV12-3 or TRBV12-4 combines with J gene TRBJ2-6; the D is unclear. V was shortened by 1 base and J by 0 bases, with 10 bases between the two germline ends. The CDR3 totals 17 residues.